Described below is a single TCR beta chain sequence and its context. What it recognizes is unknown. The data derive from a study of monozygotic twins with inflammatory bowel disease. Findings and caveats of the study: Against healthy co-twins, IBD patients had lower TCRbeta diversity (measured by inverse Simpson). Similarity of repertoires did not differ between concordant and discordant twins, possibly from limited power.

After skipping T cell sorting, the authors isolated total RNA from whole blood. Two nested PCRs, run for approximately 17 and 9 cycles, were applied to TCRalpha and TCRbeta cDNA. TCRdb reanalyzed the 5' RACE reads, giving one entry per CDR3 protein sequence and no DNA. This listing includes approximately 330,000 distinct CDR3 sequences. The sequencing sample was made of blood. The receptor comes from a human donor with ulcerative colitis or Crohn's disease, or a healthy co-twin of an affected twin (not recorded which).

CDR3 amino acids: CSAKGGAKETQYF. The chain joins TRBV20-1 to TRBJ2-5; the D call from TCRdb, TRBD2, cannot be confirmed without DNA. Germline CDR1 DFQATT, CDR2 SNEGSKA (reference sequence). There are 13 residues in the CDR3.